The 28 T cell receptor beta chains below were found in one sample sequenced in a study of T cells in Graves' hyperthyroidism and ophthalmopathy. TCR beta CDR3 region amplification was performed from RNA transcripts. The HTBI primer set served for first-round RT-PCR of the TCR CDR3. Using its own MiXCR run on the multiplex PCR reads, TCRdb lists one record per CDR3 protein. The sample includes more than 75,000 distinct CDR3 sequences, roughly 49% of them seen just once. Input material: blood. These receptors came from a woman aged 40 to 50 with Graves' hyperthyroidism.

This clonotype was seen more than once but under ten times. The chain is built from TRBV9 and TRBJ2-5, with D possibly matching TRBD2 (6 bases). CDR1 and CDR2 from the germline V gene are SGDLS and YYNGEE. V was cut by 0 bases and J by 5 bases, with 17 bases left in between. The CDR3 covers 16 residues. Written as DNA, the CDR3 is TGTGCCAGCAGCGTAGCCCCCCGGGGAGGTGGGGAGACCCAGTACTTC. Amino acids: CASSVAPRGGGETQYF.

This clonotype has just one count. Germline and junction disagree at one end, which may indicate a read error. The chain couples TRBV10-3 to TRBJ2-2, with 13 bases fitting TRBD2. CDR1 and CDR2 from the germline V gene are ENHRY and SYGVKD. This CDR3 is built from 14 residues. CDR3: CAIGTSGNTGEPSF. The CDR3 DNA reads as TGTGCCATCGGGACTAGCGGGAACACCGGGGAGCCGTCTTTT.

There are many counts of this clonotype. The rearrangement uses TRBV15 and TRBJ2-5; unclear D gene. V lost 4 bases to trimming and J lost 0 bases, with 9 bases between them. CDR3 length: 14 amino acids. Germline V gene lookup returns CDR1 LNHNV and CDR2 YYDKDF (reference sequence). The CDR3 sequence: CATSTSPYQETQYF. In DNA, the CDR3 is TGTGCCACCAGCACGTCTCCGTACCAAGAGACCCAGTACTTC. Full variable domain (rest looked up from reference TRBV15 and TRBJ2-5): DAMVIQNPRYQVTQFGKPVTLSCSQTLNHNVMYWYQQKSSQAPKLLFHYYDKDFNNEADTPDNFQSRRPNTSFCFLDIRSPGLGDTAMYLCATSTSPYQETQYFGPGTRLLVL.

This clonotype was counted ten times or more. The V call is TRBV20-1, the J call TRBJ1-1; a possible D gene is TRBD1 (5 bases). From germline, CDR1 is DFQATT and CDR2 SNEGSKA (reference sequence). The CDR3 is 16 residues long. CDR3 sequence reads: CSSLRGGGRANTEAFF. CDR3 sequence (DNA): TGCAGCTCCCTCCGGGGGGGGGGAAGGGCAAACACTGAAGCTTTCTTT.

This clonotype occurred a few times. Here the CDR3 reads CATSSGYEDEQYF. Written as DNA, the CDR3 is TGTGCCACCTCCAGCGGGTACGAGGACGAGCAGTACTTC. The chain couples TRBV15 to TRBJ2-7; TRBD2 might be the D (6 bases). Germline CDR1 is LNHNV and CDR2 is YYDKDF (reference sequence). V dropped 8 bases and J dropped 5 bases, with 16 bases sitting between them. The CDR3 loop spans 13 amino acids.

This clonotype occurred many times. The chain carries TRBV20-1 and TRBJ2-3; D might be TRBD2 (5 bases). Germline lookup yields CDR1 DFQATT and CDR2 SNEGSKA (reference sequence). This CDR3 is 14 amino acids long. The V gene lost 0 bases and the J gene lost 3 bases, with 10 bases spanning the gap. The CDR3 region has the DNA TGCAGTGCTAGAGACGGGATAAGGACAGATACGCAGTATTTT. Encoded protein: CSARDGIRTDTQYF.

This clonotype was seen ten or more times. This sequence joins TRBV5-1 and TRBJ1-1, with 7 bases identical to TRBD1. The V and J ends lost 3 bases and 4 bases, in that order; junction bases with no gene match: 9. Looked up from germline, CDR1 is SGHRS and CDR2 is YFSETQ. CDR3 length: 15 amino acids. CDR3 region: CASSWAPQGGTEAFF. The CDR3 DNA follows: TGCGCCAGCAGCTGGGCCCCTCAGGGGGGCACTGAAGCTTTCTTT.

The sample holds many counts of this clonotype. This chain joins TRBV20-1 and TRBJ2-7; tentatively, D is TRBD1 (6 bases). V was cut by 4 bases and J by 1 base, with 8 bases left in between. The germline gives CDR1 DFQATT, CDR2 SNEGSKA (reference sequence). This CDR3 is built from 12 residues. CDR3 nucleotide sequence: TGCAGTGCTACACAGGGTTCCTACGAGCAGTACTTC. Translating gives CSATQGSYEQYF.

The chain joins TRBV11-2 to TRBJ1-1, with a weak D call TRBD1 (6 bases). Germline CDR1 SGHAT, CDR2 FQNNGV. The ends were cut back, 4 bases at V and 8 bases at J, with 11 bases in the middle. The CDR3 loop spans 12 amino acids. The DNA of the CDR3 is TGTGCCAGCAGCTCCACCGGGACAGAAGCTTTCTTT. It is translated as CASSSTGTEAFF.

This clonotype was found a few times. V gene TRBV14 combines with J gene TRBJ2-7; D possibly uses TRBD1 or TRBD2 (5 bases each). Trimming took 4 bases from V and 8 from J, leaving 21 bases between them. The CDR3 is 15 amino acids. The germline V gene has CDR1 SGHDN and CDR2 FVKESK. For the CDR3, the DNA is TGTGCCAGCAGCCCCTACTACGGGACCTTAAAAAAGCAGTACTTC. This codes for CASSPYYGTLKKQYF.

J is TRBJ1-1 and V is TRBV15; a possible D gene is TRBD1 (6 bases). This CDR3 has 13 amino acids. V was cut by 3 bases and J by 4 bases, with 9 bases left in between. Germline V gene lookup returns CDR1 LNHNV and CDR2 YYDKDF (reference sequence). CDR3 sequence: CATSSAGVTEAFF. The DNA of the CDR3 is TGTGCCACCAGCAGTGCAGGGGTCACTGAAGCTTTCTTT.

The V call is TRBV7-2, the J call TRBJ1-4; possible D gene TRBD1, 5 bases. Germline CDR1 reads SGHTA; CDR2 reads FQGNSA. Trimming pared 6 bases from V and 6 bases from J, leaving 17 bases between. The CDR3 spans 15 residues. CDR3: CASRSGGTPDEKLFF. The CDR3 nucleotides read TGTGCCAGCAGATCAGGTGGGACTCCAGATGAAAAACTGTTTTTT. The full variable domain, in which reference TRBV7-2 and TRBJ1-4 provide the parts outside the CDR3, is GAGVSQSPSNKVTEKGKDVELRCDPISGHTALYWYRQSLGQGLEFLIYFQGNSAPDKSGLPSDRFSAERTGGSVSTLTIQRTQQEDSAVYLCASRSGGTPDEKLFFGSGTQLSVL.

A word on this clonotype: This could be a read error, since a much larger clone is one nucleotide away. The chain combines TRBV14 with TRBJ2-5; a possible D gene is TRBD2 (7 bases). This CDR3 comprises 17 residues. In germline, CDR1 is SGHDN, CDR2 FVKESK. The ends were cut back, 2 bases at V and 4 bases at J, with 20 bases in the middle. The CDR3 nucleotides read TGTGCCAGCAGCCAAAGATGGGGGGGGGGCATGTTAGAGACCCAGTACTTC. Amino acids: CASSQRWGGGMLETQYF.

The chain joins TRBV5-1 to TRBJ2-7; 9 nucleotides agree with TRBD1. The germline V gene has CDR1 SGHRS and CDR2 YFSETQ. This CDR3 is 13 amino acids long. J gave up 4 bases and V 7 bases, and 6 bases lay outside the gene matches. The DNA of the CDR3 is TGCGCCAGCGGGCAGGGACAGGGATACGAGCAGTACTTC. Its translation: CASGQGQGYEQYF.

This chain links TRBV9 with TRBJ2-5; 11 bases map to TRBD2. The length of the CDR3 is 13 residues. Germline V lookup: CDR1 SGDLS, CDR2 YYNGEE. V lost 9 bases to trimming and J lost 4 bases; unmatched junction nucleotides: 5. For the CDR3, the DNA is TGTGCCATCAGTGGACTAGCGGGAGAGACCCAGTACTTC. Residues: CAISGLAGETQYF.

J is TRBJ1-1 and V is TRBV7-9; maybe TRBD1 (5 bases). CDR1 is SEHNR, CDR2 FQNEAQ, per germline (reference sequence). With 5 bases removed from V and 1 base from J, the gap between germline ends came to 11 bases. The length of the CDR3 is 14 residues. Here the CDR3 reads CASSQIGTNTEAFF. The CDR3 bases are TGTGCCAGCAGCCAAATAGGGACGAACACTGAAGCTTTCTTT.

This clonotype was seen a handful of times. The CDR3 DNA reads TGTGCCAGCAGTGTGACAGGGGGCCAAGAGACCCAGTACTTC. The encoded protein is CASSVTGGQETQYF. V is TRBV25-1 and J is TRBJ2-5; 9 bases fit TRBD1. CDR1 is MGHDK and CDR2 is SYGVNS in the germline V gene. The CDR3 is made up of 14 amino acids. V gave up 4 bases and J gave up 1 base; unmatched junction bases: 1.

To note about this clonotype: One end of the junction does not line up with germline, which may come from a read error. The genes are TRBV7-2 and TRBJ2-3; 15 bases align to TRBD2. CDR1 SGHTA and CDR2 FQGNSA come from the germline V gene. The CDR3 consists of 20 residues. CDR3 coding DNA: TGTGCCAGCAGCTTGGGCGTCGGGACTAGCGGGAGGTATACCTCTGATACGCGGTATTTT. As protein: CASSLGVGTSGRYTSDTRYF.

The gene calls are TRBV25-1 and TRBJ1-2, with 8 bases fitting TRBD1. The length of the CDR3 is 16 residues. Germline CDR1 reads MGHDK; CDR2 reads SYGVNS. The junction had 10 bases not matched to a gene; V was cut back by 4 bases and J by 3 bases. CDR3 sequence (DNA): TGTGCCAGCAGTGCTAGCCCATCGACAGGGGACTATGGCTACACCTTC. Amino acid sequence: CASSASPSTGDYGYTF.

The chain couples TRBV7-2 to TRBJ2-7; D is perhaps TRBD2 (6 bases). Per germline, CDR1 SGHTA and CDR2 FQGNSA. V was cut by 11 bases and J by 4 bases, with 15 bases left in between. The length of the CDR3 is 12 residues. For the CDR3, the DNA is TGTGCCTGGGCAGTTGGGGGGTACGAGCAGTACTTC. It encodes CAWAVGGYEQYF.

This clonotype was counted at least ten times. V gene TRBV29-1 combines with J gene TRBJ2-2, with 7 bases matching TRBD1. J lost 2 bases, V lost 3 bases, and 3 bases had no gene match. There are 14 residues in the CDR3. CDR1 is SQVTM and CDR2 is ANQGSEA in the germline V gene. The CDR3 bases are TGCAGCGTTGACGGGACAGACAACACCGGGGAGCTGTTTTTT. Its translation is CSVDGTDNTGELFF.

V and J are TRBV20-1 and TRBJ1-3; D uncertain. The length of the CDR3 is 15 residues. Trimming took off 3 bases at V and 0 bases at J, with 12 bases between the two ends. Germline CDR1 DFQATT, CDR2 SNEGSKA (reference sequence). CDR3 DNA sequence: TGCAGTGCTAGTCCGGTACCTTTCTCTGGAAACACCATATATTTT. Its protein is CSASPVPFSGNTIYF.

This clonotype was seen ten or more times. This sequence joins TRBV10-3 and TRBJ1-3; TRBD1 matches 9 bases. V dropped 7 bases and J dropped 8; count of bases not matched to a gene: 18. CDR3 length: 17 residues. Per the germline V gene, CDR1 is ENHRY and CDR2 is SYGVKD. As DNA, the CDR3 is TGTGCCATCACTCCCCAGAGGGGTGACAGGGGGAAGGACACCATATATTTT. Encoded protein: CAITPQRGDRGKDTIYF.

This clonotype was observed many times. The CDR3 DNA reads as TGTGCCACCCGGATCTCCTTATCGGATTATAATTCACCCCTCCACTTT. Its protein product is CATRISLSDYNSPLHF. The genes are TRBV10-3 and TRBJ1-6, with no clear D. CDR1 ENHRY and CDR2 SYGVKD come from the germline V gene. V was trimmed by 10 bases and J by 4 bases, leaving 20 bases between them. This CDR3 contains 16 residues.

The rearrangement uses TRBV7-9 and TRBJ2-2; the match to TRBD2 covers 7 bases. The ends lost 2 bases at V and 0 bases at J; junction bases unmatched: 3. This CDR3 spans 16 amino acids. Germline loops: CDR1 SEHNR, CDR2 FQNEAQ (reference sequence). The CDR3 DNA is TGTGCCAGCAGCTTACAGGGAGGGACGAACACCGGGGAGCTGTTTTTT. It codes for CASSLQGGTNTGELFF.

The table lists this clonotype with many counts. The V call is TRBV2, the J call TRBJ2-5; no clear D gene. The germline V gene encodes CDR1 SNHLY and CDR2 FYNNEI. Trimming left V 8 bases short and J 5 bases short, with 15 bases between. This CDR3 has 13 residues. In DNA form, the CDR3 reads TGTGCCAGCTATACCGATCTCGAGGAGACCCAGTACTTC. Encoded protein: CASYTDLEETQYF. Complete variable domain (other parts from reference TRBV2 and TRBJ2-5): EPEVTQTPSHQVTQMGQEVILRCVPISNHLYFYWYRQILGQKVEFLVSFYNNEISEKSEIFDDQFSVERPDGSNFTLKIRSTKLEDSAMYFCASYTDLEETQYFGPGTRLLVL.

This clonotype was recorded many times. The gene calls are TRBV7-2 and TRBJ2-5; a weak D match, TRBD2 (6 bases). The V and J ends lost 1 base and 2 bases respectively, with 8 bases between them. Germline CDR1 reads SGHTA; CDR2 reads FQGNSA. The CDR3 is 14 amino acids. The CDR3 DNA reads as TGTGCCAGCAGCTTAGGCGGGGTTCAAGAGACCCAGTACTTC. This codes for CASSLGGVQETQYF.

Regarding this clonotype: Germline is not matched at one junction end, which may reflect a read error. The V call is TRBV7-9, the J call TRBJ2-7, with D possibly being TRBD1 or TRBD2 (5 bases each). The CDR3 covers 14 residues. The V gene's germline CDR1 is SEHNR and CDR2 FQNEAQ (reference sequence). In nucleotides, the CDR3 is TGTGCCAGCAGCCGGACTGGGACCTCCTGCGAGCAGTACTTC. As protein: CASSRTGTSCEQYF.